One sample yielded the 15 T cell receptor beta chains listed below, sequenced in a study of control samples from healthy donors and cancer patients. The assay was immunoSEQ multiplex PCR, and TCRdb's table has in-frame clones only and misses some. The repertoire includes some 95,000 clones, around 90% of them detected once, and roughly 13% sits in the top ten. The specimen was blood. The receptors come from a young man in good health.

This clone was observed once. This chain links TRBV9 with TRBJ1-6; D is unresolved. Per germline, CDR1 SGDLS and CDR2 YYNGEE. V was pared by 4 bases and J by 10 bases, with 18 bases between. This CDR3 comprises 15 residues. The CDR3 protein is CASSPIGQNYSPLHF. In DNA, the CDR3 is TGTGCCAGCAGCCCTATCGGGCAGAACTACTCACCCCTCCACTTT.

The chain joins TRBV19 to TRBJ2-2; 9 bases are a match to TRBD2. Germline CDR1 reads LNHDA; CDR2 reads SQIVND (reference sequence). This CDR3 contains 17 residues. The ends lost 2 bases at V and 6 bases at J; junction bases unmatched: 10. As DNA, the CDR3 is TGTGCCAGTAGTATAAGTTCGCGGGAGGGCCTGGCCGGGGAGCTGTTTTTT. Residues: CASSISSREGLAGELFF.

This clone was seen only a few times. This chain links TRBV9 with TRBJ2-3; no firm D call. The CDR3 consists of 14 residues. In germline, CDR1 is SGDLS, CDR2 YYNGEE. V dropped 4 bases and J dropped 2 bases, with 11 bases sitting between them. CDR3 residues: CASSPFGSTDTQYF. Written as DNA, the CDR3 is TGTGCCAGCAGCCCCTTCGGATCCACAGATACGCAGTATTTT.

The chain carries TRBV24-1 and TRBJ2-2, with 8 nucleotides matching TRBD2. J lost 5 bases, V lost 0 bases, and 7 bases had no gene match. The CDR3 covers 17 residues. Germline loops: CDR1 KGHDR, CDR2 SFDVKD. The CDR3 DNA is TGTGCCACCAGTGATTTGCGTGCGGGGGGCTTGACCGGGGAGCTGTTTTTT. The encoded protein is CATSDLRAGGLTGELFF.

In this sample, this clone turned up once. The genes are TRBV7-9 and TRBJ1-5; tentatively, D is TRBD1 (5 bases). The germline V gene encodes CDR1 SEHNR and CDR2 FQNEAQ (reference sequence). The CDR3 is 16 residues long. V was trimmed by 5 bases and J by 0 bases, leaving 14 bases between them. The CDR3 DNA follows: TGTGCCAGCAGCATTAGGGGACTTGATAGCAATCAGCCCCAGCATTTT. This translates into CASSIRGLDSNQPQHF. Combining the CDR3 with reference TRBV7-9 and TRBJ1-5 gives the whole variable domain DTGVSQNPRHKITKRGQNVTFRCDPISEHNRLYWYRQTLGQGPEFLTYFQNEAQLEKSRLLSDRFSAERPKGSFSTLEIQRTEQGDSAMYLCASSIRGLDSNQPQHFGDGTRLSIL.

The table lists this clone with a count of one. This rearrangement joins TRBV10-1 to TRBJ1-1; the D is unclear. Germline V gene data show CDR1 as WNHNN and CDR2 as SYGVQD (reference sequence). The length of the CDR3 is 13 residues. Trimming took 5 bases from V and 1 from J, leaving 8 bases between them. The CDR3 DNA reads TGCGCCAGCAGTTGCAACAGGAACACTGAAGCTTTCTTT. This gives the protein CASSCNRNTEAFF.

J is TRBJ1-4 and V is TRBV19; no firm D call. The CDR3 is made up of 16 amino acids. Germline CDR1 and CDR2: LNHDA and SQIVND (reference sequence). V gave up 0 bases and J gave up 11 bases, with 19 bases separating them. The CDR3 DNA reads as TGTGCCAGTAGTATAGATCAACGGGGTAGGTCGTGGAAACTGTTTTTT. Encoded protein: CASSIDQRGRSWKLFF. Full variable domain (remainder filled in from reference TRBV19 and TRBJ1-4): DGGITQSPKYLFRKEGQNVTLSCEQNLNHDAMYWYRQDPGQGLRLIYYSQIVNDFQKGDIAEGYSVSREKKESFPLTVTSAQKNPTAFYLCASSIDQRGRSWKLFFGSGTQLSVL.

This clone was counted a single time. J is TRBJ2-7 and V is TRBV3-1 (or the pseudogene TRBV3-2); D gene uncertain. This CDR3 is built from 12 residues. Trimming took 2 bases from V and 5 from J, leaving 7 bases between them. In germline, CDR1 is LGHDT, CDR2 YNNKEL (reference sequence). In nucleotides, the CDR3 is TGTGCCAGCAGCCAACTCATCGACGAGCAGTACTTC. Protein sequence: CASSQLIDEQYF.

The V call is TRBV5-1, the J call TRBJ1-1, with D possibly TRBD1 on 5 matching bases. V gave up 3 bases and J gave up 2 bases, with 20 bases separating them. This CDR3 is built from 17 residues. Germline-derived CDR1 and CDR2 are SGHRS and YFSETQ. Here the CDR3 DNA reads TGCGCCAGCAGCTCCCCCCGCCTCGACAGAGCCAACACTGAAGCTTTCTTT. Its translation is CASSSPRLDRANTEAFF.

This sequence joins TRBV29-1 and TRBJ2-5; D gene uncertain. Germline assignment: CDR1 SQVTM and CDR2 ANQGSEA. Trimming pared 6 bases from V and 1 base from J, leaving 12 bases between. This CDR3 has 13 amino acids. The CDR3 reads CSVKRSPQETQYF. CDR3 nucleotide sequence: TGCAGCGTCAAAAGATCCCCCCAAGAGACCCAGTACTTC.

The chain recombines TRBV20-1 with TRBJ2-3; the D gene is possibly TRBD2 (5 bases). The CDR3 is made up of 16 amino acids. The V gene lost 3 bases and the J gene lost 3 bases, with 19 bases spanning the gap. Per germline, CDR1 DFQATT and CDR2 SNEGSKA (reference sequence). The CDR3 DNA sequence: TGCAGTGCTAGTCCCCCCGGAGGAGCGGTTACAGATACGCAGTATTTT. Encoded protein: CSASPPGGAVTDTQYF.

The chain has TRBV13 and TRBJ1-3, with D uncertain. Germline loops: CDR1 PRHDT, CDR2 FYEKMQ (reference sequence). This CDR3 is 15 amino acids long. V was trimmed by 2 bases and J by 0 bases, leaving 8 bases between them. CDR3: CASSLFMISGNTIYF. CDR3 in DNA: TGTGCCAGCAGCTTATTCATGATCTCTGGAAACACCATATATTTT. Filled out from reference TRBV13 and TRBJ1-3, the complete variable domain reads AAGVIQSPRHLIKEKRETATLKCYPIPRHDTVYWYQQGPGQDPQFLISFYEKMQSDKGSIPDRFSAQQFSDYHSELNMSSLELGDSALYFCASSLFMISGNTIYFGEGSWLTVV.

This clone was counted between two and nine times. The V gene is TRBV4-1, the J gene TRBJ1-2, with TRBD1 as a possible D gene (5 bases). V lost 1 base to trimming and J lost 1 base, with 19 bases between them. This CDR3 contains 18 residues. Germline lookup yields CDR1 MGHRA and CDR2 YSYEKL. The DNA for the CDR3 is TGCGCCAGCAGCCAAGCCCGAACGGGGGGATCGATTAACTATGGCTACACCTTC. It encodes CASSQARTGGSINYGYTF.

The chain joins TRBV5-6 to TRBJ2-1; D is possibly TRBD1 or TRBD2 (5 bases each). Germline loops: CDR1 SGHDT, CDR2 YYEEEE. This CDR3 has 19 amino acids. Trimming removed 2 bases at V and 10 bases at J, with 31 bases between. CDR3 loop: CASSFGAAAPSGPQDEQFF. Here the CDR3 DNA reads TGTGCCAGCAGCTTCGGGGCAGCAGCGCCCAGCGGACCACAGGACGAGCAGTTCTTC.

This clone is a singleton in its sample. The rearrangement links TRBV19 to TRBJ1-1, with a tentative D call TRBD1 (5 bases). Germline values: CDR1 LNHDA, CDR2 SQIVND (reference sequence). This CDR3 has 16 amino acids. The V end was cut by 2 bases, the J end by 1 base, with 14 bases between. The CDR3 DNA follows: TGTGCCAGTAGTATAATACTTGGGACTACGAACACTGAAGCTTTCTTT. Translation gives CASSIILGTTNTEAFF.